Described below is a single T cell receptor beta chain sequence and its context. The sample comes from a study of blood T cell repertoires in COVID-19. Study overall: The United States, Italy and Spain provided the acute and convalescent COVID-19 samples.

Trimming took 0 bases from V and 9 from J; bases not matched to a gene: 4. This CDR3 comprises 15 residues. Germline CDR1 reads SGHRS; CDR2 reads YFSETQ. The protocol was immunoSEQ multiplex PCR, while the TCRdb copy is restricted to in-frame clones and leaves out a portion. In the table there are about 240,000 clones, roughly 86% of which are singletons. The gene calls are TRBV5-1 and TRBJ2-1; 12 bases agree with TRBD2. The specimen sequenced was peripheral blood. This TCR was sampled from a woman under 40 who had recovered from COVID-19. In nucleotides, the CDR3 is TGCGCCAGCAGCTTGGAACTAGCGGGGGGAGGTGAGCAGTTCTTC. Its translation: CASSLELAGGGEQFF.